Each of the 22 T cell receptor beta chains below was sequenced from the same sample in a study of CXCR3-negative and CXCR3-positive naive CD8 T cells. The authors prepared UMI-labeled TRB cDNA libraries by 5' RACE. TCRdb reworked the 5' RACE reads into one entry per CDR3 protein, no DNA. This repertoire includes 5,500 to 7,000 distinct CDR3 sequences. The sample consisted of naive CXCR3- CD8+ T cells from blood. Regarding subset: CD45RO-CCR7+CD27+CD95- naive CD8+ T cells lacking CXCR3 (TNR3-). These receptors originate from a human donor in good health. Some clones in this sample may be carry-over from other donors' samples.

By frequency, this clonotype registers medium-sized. The CDR3 protein is CASSDSLRNEQFF. This chain uses TRBV7-9 with TRBJ2-1; TCRdb lists TRBD1, though no DNA is available to test this call. The CDR3 has 13 amino acids. Looked up from germline, CDR1 is SEHNR and CDR2 is FQNEAQ (reference sequence).

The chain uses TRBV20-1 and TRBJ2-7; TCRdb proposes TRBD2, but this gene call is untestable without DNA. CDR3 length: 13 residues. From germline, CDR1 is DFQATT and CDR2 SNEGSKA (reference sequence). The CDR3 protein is CSASRAGVDEQYF.

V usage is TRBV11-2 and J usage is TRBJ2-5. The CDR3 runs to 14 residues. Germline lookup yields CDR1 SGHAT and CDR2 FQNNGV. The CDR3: CASSLVWQTETQYF.

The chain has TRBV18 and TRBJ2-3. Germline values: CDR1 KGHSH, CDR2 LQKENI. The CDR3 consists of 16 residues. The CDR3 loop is CASSPPEGVVGDTQYF.

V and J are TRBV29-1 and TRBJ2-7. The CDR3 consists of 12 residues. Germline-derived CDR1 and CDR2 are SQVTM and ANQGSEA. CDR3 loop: CSVEDIGQHQYF.

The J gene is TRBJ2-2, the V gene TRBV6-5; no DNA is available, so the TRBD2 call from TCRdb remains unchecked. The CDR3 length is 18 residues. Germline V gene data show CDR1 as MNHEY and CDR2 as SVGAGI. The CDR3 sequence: CASSYSLFASGNTGELFF.

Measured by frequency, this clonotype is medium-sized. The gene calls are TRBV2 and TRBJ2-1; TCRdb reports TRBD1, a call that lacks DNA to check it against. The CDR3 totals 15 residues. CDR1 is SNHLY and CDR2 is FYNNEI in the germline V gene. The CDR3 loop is CASIGQGGSGNEQFF. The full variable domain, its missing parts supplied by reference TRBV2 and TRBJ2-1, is EPEVTQTPSHQVTQMGQEVILRCVPISNHLYFYWYRQILGQKVEFLVSFYNNEISEKSEIFDDQFSVERPDGSNFTLKIRSTKLEDSAMYFCASIGQGGSGNEQFFGPGTRLTVL.

The CDR3 here is CASSQTGTGELFF. V is TRBV7-7 and J is TRBJ2-2. Germline V CDR1 and CDR2: SSHAT, FNYEAQ (reference sequence). The CDR3 has 13 amino acids.

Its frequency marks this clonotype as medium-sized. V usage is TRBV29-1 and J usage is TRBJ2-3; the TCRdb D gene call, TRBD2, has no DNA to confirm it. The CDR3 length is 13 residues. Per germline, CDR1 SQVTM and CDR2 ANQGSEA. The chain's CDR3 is CSVLAGATDTQYF.

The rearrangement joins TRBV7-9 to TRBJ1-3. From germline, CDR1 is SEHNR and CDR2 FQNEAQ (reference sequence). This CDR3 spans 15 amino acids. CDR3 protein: CASSPAVASGNTIYF.

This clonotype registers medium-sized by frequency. This CDR3 reads CSVGTTNEQFF. The V and J genes are TRBV29-1 and TRBJ2-1. CDR3 length equals 11 residues. Germline V gene lookup returns CDR1 SQVTM and CDR2 ANQGSEA.

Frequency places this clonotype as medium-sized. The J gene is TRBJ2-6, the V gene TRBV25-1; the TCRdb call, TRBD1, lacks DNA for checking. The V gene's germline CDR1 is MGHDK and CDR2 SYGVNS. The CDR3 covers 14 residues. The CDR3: CASRPGSGANVLTF.

CDR3 region: CASSQSSGGWGVNEQFF. J is TRBJ2-1 and V is TRBV3-1; absent DNA, TCRdb's TRBD2 call cannot be checked. This CDR3 spans 17 amino acids. Per germline, CDR1 LGHDT and CDR2 YNNKEL (reference sequence).

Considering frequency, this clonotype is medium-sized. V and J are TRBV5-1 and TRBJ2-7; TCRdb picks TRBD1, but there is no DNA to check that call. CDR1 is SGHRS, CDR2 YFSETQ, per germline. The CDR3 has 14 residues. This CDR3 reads CASSLGQGWDEQYF.

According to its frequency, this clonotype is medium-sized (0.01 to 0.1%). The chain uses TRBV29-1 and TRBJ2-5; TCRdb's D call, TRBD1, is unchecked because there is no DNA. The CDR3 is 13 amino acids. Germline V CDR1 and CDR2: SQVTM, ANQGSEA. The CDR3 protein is CSVAPGTAKAQYF.

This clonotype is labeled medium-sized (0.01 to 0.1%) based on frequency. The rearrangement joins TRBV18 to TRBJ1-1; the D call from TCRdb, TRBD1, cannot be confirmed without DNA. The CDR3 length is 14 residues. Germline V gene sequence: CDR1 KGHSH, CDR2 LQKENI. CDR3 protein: CASSPDRGRTEAFF.

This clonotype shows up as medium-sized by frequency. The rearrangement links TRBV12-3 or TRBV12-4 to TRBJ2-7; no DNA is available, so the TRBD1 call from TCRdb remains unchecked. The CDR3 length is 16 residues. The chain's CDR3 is CASSYSGGRRGYEQYF.

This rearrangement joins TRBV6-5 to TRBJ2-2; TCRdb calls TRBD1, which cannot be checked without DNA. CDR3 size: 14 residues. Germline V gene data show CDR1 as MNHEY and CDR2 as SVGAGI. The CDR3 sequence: CASSYHTGPGELFF.

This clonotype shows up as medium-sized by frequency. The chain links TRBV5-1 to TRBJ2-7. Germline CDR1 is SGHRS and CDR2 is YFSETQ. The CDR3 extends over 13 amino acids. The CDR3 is CASSLAGTREQYF.

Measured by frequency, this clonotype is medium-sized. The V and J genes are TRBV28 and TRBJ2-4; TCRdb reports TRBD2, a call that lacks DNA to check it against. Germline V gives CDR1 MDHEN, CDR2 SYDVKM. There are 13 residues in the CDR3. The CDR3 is CASSLRTRNIQYF.

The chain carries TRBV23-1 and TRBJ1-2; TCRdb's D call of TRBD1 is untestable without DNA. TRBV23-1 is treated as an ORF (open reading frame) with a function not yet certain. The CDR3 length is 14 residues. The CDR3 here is CASSQVRQSKGYTF.

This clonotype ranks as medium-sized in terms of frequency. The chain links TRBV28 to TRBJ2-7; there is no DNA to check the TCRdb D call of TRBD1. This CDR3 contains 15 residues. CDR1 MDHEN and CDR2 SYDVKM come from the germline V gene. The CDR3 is CASSPRTGGGLRQYF.